The present T cell receptor (beta chain) was sequenced within a study of beta chain features in type 1 diabetes (dated by TCRdb to 2017 to 2018). Regarding the research as a whole: Mean age, gender distribution, total cell number and subset yield were not different between patients and healthy donors. A total of approximately 110,000,000 sorted cells were examined across all samples, and a strong correlation was observed between cell number per subset and RNA yield. The study compared TCRB repertoires of sorted circulating CD4+ T cell subsets between recently diagnosed type 1 diabetes patients and matched healthy donors. Whereas all 30 or so donors provided naive and central memory subsets, regulatory and stem cell-like memory subsets were isolated from just 8 patients and about eight healthy donors.

Germline trimming: 6 bases from V, 4 bases from J; junction bases outside gene matches: 5. Taken from the germline V gene (reference sequence), the CDR1 and CDR2 loops are LNHDA and SQIVND. Measured from the cysteine to the phenylalanine, the CDR3 is 13 residues long. Only the CDR3 DNA is retained, 39 bases long and in frame from the first base. A single peripheral blood draw of approximately 120 mL on average was collected from each donor into heparinised tubes. Using a panel that included CD45RO, CCR7, CD25, CD127, CD95 and CD27, naive, central memory, regulatory and stem cell-like memory CD4+ T cells were sorted on a BD FACSAria II. All sorted populations exceeded 95% purity. PBMCs were isolated right away by Lymphoprep density gradient centrifugation and were stained directly, without culture. Samples were stained and sorted in pairs, with one healthy donor and one patient per experiment, so that batch effects were minimized.

In this sample, this clone turned up a few times. Its antigen is still unknown. Within one base of it there is no much larger clone, and no base qualities were kept. The High Capacity cDNA Reverse Transcription Kit was used to reverse transcribe all of the isolated RNA, meaning that expressed TCRB transcripts were what got sequenced. Naive, central memory and regulatory T cell samples underwent deep immunoSEQ sequencing, averaging around 4 million total reads per sample. Sorted cells were lysed in RLT buffer, and RNA was extracted using DNase-treated RNeasy Micro or Mini kits according to cell number. Each cell subset was processed separately to prevent cross-contamination, with patient and healthy donor samples processed together. Using the immunoSEQ multiplex PCR, TCRB sequences were amplified from cDNA into 87-bp fragments spanning the CDR3 region. Amplicons were sequenced on the Illumina HiSeq platform. In the source study's methods: Synthetic template baselines were used to correct PCR bias computationally, reads within Hamming distance 2 were collapsed together, and singletons that could not be merged were discarded. By aligning reads against IMGT, V, D and J genes, CDR3 length, and insertions or deletions at six rearrangement sites were assigned. Clonotype counts were normalized to sorted cell number within each subset before computing true diversity and Gini coefficients with the tcR R package. The overlap coefficient, calculated on TCRB nucleotide sequences, was used to measure repertoire sharing. As a proxy for the pre-selection repertoire, out-of-frame TCRB sequences from naive cells were analyzed. This is the immuneACCESS table as TCRdb keeps it, with only in-frame sequences that have V and J called. A part of the clones is gone; compared with another copy, unresolved V genes explain less than half, and the rest is unexplained. That table gives V, J and clone size, and the DNA gave D and trimming. The sample yields a few hundred thousand clones; less than 30% were counted once. The top ten clones comprise more than 0.009% of the sample.

What the work shows at the level of the full study, not this receptor alone: PCR may preferentially amplify shorter templates, but because patient and control samples were amplified and corrected together, any resulting skew would affect both groups equally. A moderate but significant shortening of TCRB CDR3 length was observed in type 1 diabetes patients in all four CD4+ subsets. Because cDNA rather than genomic DNA was sequenced, highly expressing activated cells could have been over-represented, although no difference in activation and CD3 levels was found between groups. At VDJ recombination sites, patients with type 1 diabetes made fewer insertions and deleted more nucleotides, a pattern implying thymic rearrangement abnormalities. Because small numbers of individuals were included in the HLA sub-analyses, any influence of HLA type on TCRB rearrangement was left unresolved. Naive, central memory and regulatory TCRB repertoires appeared more similar among patients than among healthy donors.

The rearranged segments are TRBV19 and TRBJ2-5, with 7 middle bases fitting TRBD1. The sequence was obtained from a woman aged 25 to 39 with type 1 diabetes. Material for sequencing was naive CD4+ T cells from blood. The cell subset or site label of this sample denotes: true naive CD4+ T cells. CDR3 reads: CASSRDRIETQYF. The DNA is TGTGCCAGTAGCCGGGACAGAATAGAGACCCAGTACTTC.